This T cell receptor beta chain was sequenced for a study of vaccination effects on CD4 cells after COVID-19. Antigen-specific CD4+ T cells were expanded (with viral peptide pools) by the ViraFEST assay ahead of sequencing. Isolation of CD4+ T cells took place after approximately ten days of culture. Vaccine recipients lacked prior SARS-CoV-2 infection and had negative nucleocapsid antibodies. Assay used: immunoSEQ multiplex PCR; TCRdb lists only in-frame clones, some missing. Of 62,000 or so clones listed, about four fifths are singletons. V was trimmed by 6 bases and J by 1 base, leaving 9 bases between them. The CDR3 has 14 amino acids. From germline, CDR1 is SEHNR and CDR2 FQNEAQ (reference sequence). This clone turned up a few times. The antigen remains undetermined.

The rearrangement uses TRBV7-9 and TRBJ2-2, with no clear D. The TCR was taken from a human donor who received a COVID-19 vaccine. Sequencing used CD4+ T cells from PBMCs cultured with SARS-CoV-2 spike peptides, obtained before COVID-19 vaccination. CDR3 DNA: TGTGCCAGCAGGCGGAATGGGAACACCGGGGAGCTGTTTTTT. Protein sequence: CASRRNGNTGELFF.